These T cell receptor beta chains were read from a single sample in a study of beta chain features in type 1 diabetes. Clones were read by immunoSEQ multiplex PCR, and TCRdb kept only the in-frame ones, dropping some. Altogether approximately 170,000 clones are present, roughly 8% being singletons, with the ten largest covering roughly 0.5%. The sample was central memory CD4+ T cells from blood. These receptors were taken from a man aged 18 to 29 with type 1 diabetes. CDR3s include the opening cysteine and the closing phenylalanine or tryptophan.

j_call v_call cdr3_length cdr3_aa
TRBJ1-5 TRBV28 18 CASSHPRGIRYSNQPQHF
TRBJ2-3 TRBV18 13 CASSEGARDTQYF
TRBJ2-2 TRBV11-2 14 CASSLDPHGGELFF
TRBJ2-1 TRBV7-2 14 CASSLQRGENEQFF
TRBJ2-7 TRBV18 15 CASSLGQGSYYEQYF
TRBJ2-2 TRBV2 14 CASRAGPEAGELFF
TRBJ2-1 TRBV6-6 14 CASVGGGAYNEQFF
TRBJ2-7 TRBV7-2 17 CASSLRSQGGVTYEQYF
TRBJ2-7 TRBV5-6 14 CASSLGLDSYEQYF
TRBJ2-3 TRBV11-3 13 CASSFEGTDTQYF
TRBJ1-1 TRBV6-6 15 CASTSLQGGLAEAFF
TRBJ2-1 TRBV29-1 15 CSVEDRRSSYNEQFF
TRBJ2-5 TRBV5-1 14 CASSLGWQQETQYF
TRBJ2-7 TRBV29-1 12 CSSVGDSYEQYF
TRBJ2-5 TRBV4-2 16 CASSPTSGGTQETQYF
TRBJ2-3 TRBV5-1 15 CASSPGVAEGDTQYF
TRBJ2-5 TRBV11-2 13 CASSLTSQETQYF
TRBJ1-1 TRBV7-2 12 CASGTGARGAFF
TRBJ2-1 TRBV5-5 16 CASSLGLAGGLGEQFF
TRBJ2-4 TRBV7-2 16 CASSLEGGGVKNIQYF